These 6 T cell receptor beta chains were all obtained from the same sample, sequenced in a study of regulatory T cells in long-lasting Graves disease. CDR3-region Arm-PCR and iRepertoire HTBI primers produced the TCR beta libraries. TCRdb re-called the multiplex PCR reads through MiXCR, storing one row per CDR3 protein. The data show about 470,000 distinct CDR3 sequences, with more than 20% seen just once and 7.8% held by the top ten. Time point reported: persistent/refractory GD, antithyroid drugs over 5 years with positive TRAb. The authors made the TCR library using RNA they extracted from PBMCs. The material sequenced was peripheral blood mononuclear cells (PBMCs), taken when the disease was refractory, from a patient treated with antithyroid drugs. These receptors were collected from a female donor with Graves disease.

The chain couples TRBV7-9 to TRBJ2-1; 7 nucleotides match TRBD2. With 10 bases clipped from V and 6 bases from J, the junction kept 18 bases outside the gene matches. Germline lookup yields CDR1 SEHNR and CDR2 FQNEAQ (reference sequence). This CDR3 is 16 amino acids long. CDR3 in DNA: TGTGCCACCTCACAATTTGGGCGGGAGACCTGCAATGAGCAGTTCTTC. The encoded protein is CATSQFGRETCNEQFF.

In its sample, this clonotype was seen a few times. The V and J genes are TRBV10-2 and TRBJ1-1; the D gene is possibly TRBD1 (6 bases). Germline loops: CDR1 WSHSY, CDR2 SAAADI. V was shortened by 10 bases and J by 0 bases, with 18 bases between the two germline ends. The CDR3 contains 15 residues. In nucleotides, the CDR3 is TGCGCCACCAGAGACCGACAGGCCATGAACACTGAAGCTTTCTTT. This sequence encodes CATRDRQAMNTEAFF.

This clonotype was found many times. The rearrangement joins TRBV29-1 to TRBJ1-1, with 9 bases that match TRBD1. The CDR3 has 14 amino acids. Germline V lookup: CDR1 SQVTM, CDR2 ANQGSEA. Trimming took 5 bases from V and 5 from J; bases not matched to a gene: 9. DNA of the CDR3: TGCAGCGTTCGGGACAGGGTAATTCGGACTGAAGCTTTCTTT. It specifies CSVRDRVIRTEAFF.

This clonotype was recorded many times. This chain uses TRBV28 with TRBJ2-7, with D possibly TRBD2 on 7 matching bases. The V gene's germline CDR1 is MDHEN and CDR2 SYDVKM. Deletions cut 5 bases from V and 4 bases from J, with 15 bases between. This CDR3 is built from 14 residues. The CDR3 DNA sequence: TGTGCCAGCAGTGTTACAGGGAGGGGGTACGAGCAGTACTTC. Translation gives CASSVTGRGYEQYF.

This clonotype was seen ten or more times. This chain links TRBV7-2 with TRBJ2-7; D not certain. Trimming cost V 3 bases and J 2 bases, with 8 bases left between them. CDR3 length equals 13 residues. CDR1 SGHTA and CDR2 FQGNSA come from the germline V gene. The CDR3 reads CASSFYGTYEQYF. CDR3 nucleotides: TGTGCCAGCAGCTTCTACGGAACCTACGAGCAGTACTTC.

This clonotype was found many times. This chain links TRBV28 with TRBJ2-7, with D perhaps TRBD2 (5 bases). Trimming left V 6 bases short and J 0 bases short, with 12 bases between. The length of the CDR3 is 14 residues. The germline CDR1 and CDR2 sequences are MDHEN and SYDVKM. CDR3 residues: CASSLTLVSYEQYF. Here the CDR3 DNA reads TGTGCCAGCAGCCTAACACTAGTCTCCTACGAGCAGTACTTC.